The 29 T cell receptor beta chains below all came from one sample that was sequenced in a study of beta chain features in type 1 diabetes. Of the isolated RNA, all was reverse transcribed, and so the sequenced material was expressed TCRB transcripts. TCRdb's table, derived via immunoSEQ multiplex PCR, lists solely in-frame clones and lacks some. The sample contains some 270,000 clones, about 14% of which appear only once. The sequencing sample was made of naive CD4+ T cells from blood. Receptor source: a woman aged 40 to 50 in good health.

There are a few counts of this clone. The chain carries TRBV5-1 and TRBJ2-3; 8 positions agree with TRBD2. J lost 4 bases, V lost 4 bases, and 11 bases had no gene match. The CDR3 extends over 16 amino acids. CDR1 and CDR2 (germline): SGHRS, YFSETQ. The CDR3 protein is CASSGESGGPADTQYF. The CDR3 DNA follows: TGCGCCAGCAGCGGGGAGTCGGGGGGGCCCGCAGATACGCAGTATTTT.

V is TRBV6-1 and J is TRBJ2-3; tentatively, D is TRBD1 (5 bases). Germline CDR1 is MNHNS and CDR2 is SASEGT. CDR3 length: 14 amino acids. The ends were cut back, 2 bases at V and 6 bases at J, with 12 bases in the middle. CDR3 sequence (DNA): TGTGCCAGCAGTGAACAGGGTTGGTCCGATACGCAGTATTTT. Its translation: CASSEQGWSDTQYF.

V usage is TRBV2 and J usage is TRBJ2-7; the match to TRBD1 covers 8 bases. The germline CDR1 and CDR2 sequences are SNHLY and FYNNEI. With 6 bases clipped from V and 6 bases from J, the junction kept 13 bases outside the gene matches. This CDR3 contains 15 residues. The CDR3: CASSAFPQGAAEQYF. Written as DNA, the CDR3 is TGTGCCAGCAGCGCCTTTCCCCAGGGGGCGGCCGAGCAGTACTTC.

The chain combines TRBV6-5 with TRBJ1-1, with a weak D call TRBD1 (5 bases). In germline, CDR1 is MNHEY, CDR2 SVGAGI. The CDR3 runs to 15 residues. Trimming pared 0 bases from V and 0 bases from J, leaving 8 bases between. CDR3 bases: TGTGCCAGCAGTTACTCGACAGCAATGAACACTGAAGCTTTCTTT. It specifies CASSYSTAMNTEAFF.

The chain links TRBV7-7 to TRBJ2-5; 7 positions match TRBD2. With 5 bases clipped from V and 1 base from J, the junction kept 1 base outside the gene matches. CDR1 and CDR2 (germline): SSHAT, FNYEAQ (reference sequence). This CDR3 comprises 13 residues. The CDR3 spells CASSPGGQETQYF. The CDR3 bases are TGTGCCAGCAGCCCGGGGGGCCAAGAGACCCAGTACTTC.

The chain has TRBV19 and TRBJ1-6; D unclear. The germline V gene has CDR1 LNHDA and CDR2 SQIVND (reference sequence). Deletions cut 4 bases from V and 9 bases from J, with 16 bases between. The CDR3 is made up of 15 amino acids. For the CDR3, the DNA is TGTGCCAGTAGTACCTCCGGCGGGCCGGGTTCACCCCTCCACTTT. This translates into CASSTSGGPGSPLHF.

The chain employs TRBV10-3 and TRBJ1-5; 7 nucleotides align to TRBD1. The germline V gene encodes CDR1 ENHRY and CDR2 SYGVKD. The V and J ends lost 7 bases and 4 bases, in that order; junction bases with no gene match: 4. The CDR3 totals 13 residues. CDR3: CAINTGENQPQHF. DNA of the CDR3: TGTGCCATCAATACAGGGGAAAATCAGCCCCAGCATTTT.

This clone has just a few counts. The CDR3 here is CASSLAGTGHGFF. DNA for the CDR3: TGCGCCAGCAGCTTGGCCGGGACAGGGCACGGGTTCTTC. This chain joins TRBV5-1 and TRBJ2-1, with 9 bases lining up with TRBD1. Germline V gives CDR1 SGHRS, CDR2 YFSETQ. The V segment lost 0 bases and the J segment 15 bases; nucleotides outside the gene matches: 7. This CDR3 comprises 13 residues. Supplemented by reference TRBV5-1 and TRBJ2-1, the full variable domain reads KAGVTQTPRYLIKTRGQQVTLSCSPISGHRSVSWYQQTPGQGLQFLFEYFSETQRNKGNFPGRFSGRQFSNSRSEMNVSTLELGDSALYLCASSLAGTGHGFFGPGTRLTVL.

The chain links TRBV7-2 to TRBJ2-7, with a weak D call TRBD1 (5 bases). In germline, CDR1 is SGHTA, CDR2 FQGNSA. The germline V and J ends were trimmed by 5 bases and 1 base, with 9 bases remaining between them. The length of the CDR3 is 13 residues. The CDR3 loop is CASSQDSSYEQYF. The CDR3 DNA reads as TGTGCCAGCAGCCAAGACAGTTCCTACGAGCAGTACTTC.

This clone has just a few counts. This chain connects TRBV5-1 to TRBJ2-3, with TRBD2 matching over 11 bases. The germline V gene has CDR1 SGHRS and CDR2 YFSETQ. The CDR3 consists of 18 residues. V was clipped by 4 bases and J by 0 bases; unmatched bases: 10. This chain's CDR3 is CASSSRTSGPASTDTQYF. The CDR3, as DNA: TGCGCCAGCAGCAGCCGGACTAGCGGGCCCGCTAGCACAGATACGCAGTATTTT. Full variable domain (remainder filled in from reference TRBV5-1 and TRBJ2-3): KAGVTQTPRYLIKTRGQQVTLSCSPISGHRSVSWYQQTPGQGLQFLFEYFSETQRNKGNFPGRFSGRQFSNSRSEMNVSTLELGDSALYLCASSSRTSGPASTDTQYFGPGTRLTVL.

The rearrangement uses TRBV9 and TRBJ2-3; TRBD1 matches 9 bases. Trimming removed 0 bases from V and 6 bases from J; junction bases left unmatched: 14. The CDR3 is 18 amino acids. Germline-derived CDR1 and CDR2 are SGDLS and YYNGEE. This CDR3 reads CASSVASGQGRPWDTQYF. The CDR3 DNA follows: TGTGCCAGCAGCGTAGCTAGCGGACAGGGGCGACCCTGGGATACGCAGTATTTT.

The chain employs TRBV4-2 and TRBJ1-1; 9 nucleotides align to TRBD1. In germline, CDR1 is LGHNA, CDR2 YNFKEQ. The CDR3 sequence is 16 residues long. V shed 2 bases and J 4 bases; nucleotides not matched to a gene: 8. The CDR3 loop reads CASSQIPATGGTEAFF. DNA of the CDR3: TGTGCCAGCAGCCAAATCCCCGCGACAGGGGGCACTGAAGCTTTCTTT.

The rearrangement joins TRBV19 to TRBJ2-6; D perhaps matches TRBD1 (6 bases). Trimming removed 8 bases from V and 0 bases from J, with 14 bases in between. This CDR3 has 16 amino acids. Looked up from germline, CDR1 is LNHDA and CDR2 is SQIVND (reference sequence). CDR3 sequence reads: CASGGGPFSGANVLTF. DNA for the CDR3: TGTGCCAGTGGGGGCGGCCCGTTCTCTGGGGCCAACGTCCTGACTTTC. The variable domain in full, completed from reference TRBV19 and TRBJ2-6, reads DGGITQSPKYLFRKEGQNVTLSCEQNLNHDAMYWYRQDPGQGLRLIYYSQIVNDFQKGDIAEGYSVSREKKESFPLTVTSAQKNPTAFYLCASGGGPFSGANVLTFGAGSRLTVL.

This clone was seen only a few times. The chain employs TRBV7-2 and TRBJ2-6; 7 bases are shared with TRBD1. CDR3 length equals 16 residues. Trimming removed 5 bases from V and 2 bases from J; junction bases left unmatched: 6. Germline lookup yields CDR1 SGHTA and CDR2 FQGNSA. The CDR3 reads CASSVNRGAGANVLTF. CDR3 nucleotide sequence: TGTGCCAGCAGCGTGAACAGGGGTGCTGGGGCCAACGTCCTGACTTTC.

This clone was observed a few times. The rearrangement joins TRBV4-3 to TRBJ2-7; D uncertain. V was pared by 2 bases and J by 3 bases, with 14 bases between. The CDR3 consists of 15 residues. Per germline, CDR1 LGHNA and CDR2 YSLEER. DNA for the CDR3: TGCGCCAGCAGCCAATTAACAGCTGGCCACTACGAGCAGTACTTC. Its translation is CASSQLTAGHYEQYF.

The chain is built from TRBV29-1 and TRBJ1-2; TRBD1 aligns across 8 bases. Germline CDR1 is SQVTM and CDR2 is ANQGSEA. Unmatched junction bases numbered 13, after V lost 6 bases and J lost 10 bases. CDR3 length equals 13 residues. The CDR3, as DNA: TGCAGCGTCTCGGAGACAGGGGTTTCCGACTACACCTTC. Protein: CSVSETGVSDYTF.

This chain uses TRBV7-9 with TRBJ2-3, with D perhaps TRBD1 (6 bases). Deletions cut 6 bases from V and 2 bases from J, with 24 bases between. CDR1 and CDR2 from the germline V gene are SEHNR and FQNEAQ (reference sequence). The CDR3 runs 18 residues. The CDR3 DNA is TGTGCCAGCAGAAAGGAAGCCAGGGGTCGCATCTCCACAGATACGCAGTATTTT. Translating gives CASRKEARGRISTDTQYF.

The V and J genes are TRBV27 and TRBJ2-5; 12 nucleotides align to TRBD1. The CDR3 has 14 amino acids. CDR1 is MNHEY, CDR2 SMNVEV, per germline (reference sequence). The trim removed 5 bases at V and 9 bases at J, leaving 7 bases unmatched. The CDR3 loop reads CASSAGTGGLAQYF. CDR3 nucleotide sequence: TGTGCCAGCAGTGCCGGGACAGGGGGCTTGGCCCAGTACTTC.

The table lists this clone with a few counts. J is TRBJ1-5 and V is TRBV2, with 8 bases aligning to TRBD1. Germline CDR1 SNHLY, CDR2 FYNNEI. CDR3 length equals 15 residues. With V trimmed by 4 bases and J by 2 bases, 4 bases remained unmatched. Here the CDR3 DNA reads TGTGCCAGCAGTGCAGAGACAGGGGGCAATCAGCCCCAGCATTTT. This gives the protein CASSAETGGNQPQHF.

The rearrangement joins TRBV2 to TRBJ2-4, with TRBD2 identical over 12 bases. The CDR3 is made up of 17 amino acids. With V trimmed by 8 bases and J by 3 bases, 11 bases remained unmatched. In germline, CDR1 is SNHLY, CDR2 FYNNEI. The CDR3 loop is CASGGLGLAGNKNIQYF. The CDR3 DNA follows: TGTGCCAGCGGAGGCTTAGGACTAGCGGGAAACAAAAACATTCAGTACTTC.

This clone was detected a few times. V and J are TRBV2 and TRBJ2-3, with 9 bases matching TRBD2. The junction had 7 bases not matched to a gene; V was cut back by 5 bases and J by 4 bases. The CDR3 covers 15 residues. Germline V gene lookup returns CDR1 SNHLY and CDR2 FYNNEI. CDR3 DNA sequence: TGTGCCAGCAGTCAGCGAGCGGGGGGTCCAGATACGCAGTATTTT. This encodes CASSQRAGGPDTQYF.

The chain carries TRBV6-1 and TRBJ1-6; 9 nucleotides match TRBD1. J gave up 10 bases and V 6 bases, and 4 bases lay outside the gene matches. This CDR3 contains 13 residues. Per the germline V gene, CDR1 is MNHNS and CDR2 is SASEGT. CDR3 sequence reads: CASRTGGNSPLHF. The CDR3 bases are TGTGCCAGCAGGACAGGGGGTAACTCACCCCTCCACTTT.

The chain uses TRBV4-3 and TRBJ1-3, with 10 bases matching TRBD1. V trimming: 3 bases; J trimming: 2 bases; junction bases outside the gene matches: 4. The V gene's germline CDR1 is LGHNA and CDR2 YSLEER. The CDR3 covers 16 residues. The CDR3: CASSQEGQGAGNTIYF. In DNA, the CDR3 is TGCGCCAGCAGCCAGGAAGGACAGGGGGCTGGAAACACCATATATTTT.

This clone was detected many times. The chain links TRBV14 to TRBJ2-7, with D unresolved. The CDR3 runs 13 residues. The germline CDR1 and CDR2 sequences are SGHDN and FVKESK. Trimming shortened V by 1 base and J by 3 bases, and 7 bases separated the two germline ends. CDR3 in DNA: TGTGCCAGCAGCCAAGGAAACAGCTACGAGCAGTACTTC. Protein sequence: CASSQGNSYEQYF.

This clone was seen a handful of times. This chain joins TRBV4-1 and TRBJ1-2, with TRBD1 as a possible D gene (6 bases). The CDR3 spans 15 residues. V dropped 4 bases and J dropped 6 bases, with 18 bases sitting between them. In germline, CDR1 is MGHRA, CDR2 YSYEKL. The CDR3 DNA is TGCGCCAGCAGCCCCCAGGAGAGGGGGACAAATGGCTACACCTTC. Its translation is CASSPQERGTNGYTF.

This clone has a handful of counts. This rearrangement joins TRBV7-6 to TRBJ1-5, with no clear D. The germline gives CDR1 SGHVS, CDR2 FNYEAQ. The CDR3 consists of 14 residues. The germline V and J ends were trimmed by 5 bases and 4 bases, with 12 bases remaining between them. For the CDR3, the DNA is TGTGCCAGCAGCCCAGGTCTCCCAAATCAGCCCCAGCATTTT. Translating gives CASSPGLPNQPQHF. Using reference TRBV7-6 and TRBJ1-5 for the parts outside the CDR3, the full variable domain is GAGVSQSPRYKVTKRGQDVALRCDPISGHVSLYWYRQALGQGPEFLTYFNYEAQQDKSGLPNDRFSAERPEGSISTLTIQRTEQRDSAMYRCASSPGLPNQPQHFGDGTRLSIL.

This clone turned up a few times. The chain recombines TRBV4-1 with TRBJ1-3; TRBD1 matches 12 bases. V shed 3 bases and J 7 bases; nucleotides not matched to a gene: 7. CDR1 MGHRA and CDR2 YSYEKL come from the germline V gene. CDR3 length: 16 residues. The CDR3: CASSQSPGQGANTIYF. As DNA, the CDR3 is TGCGCCAGCAGCCAGTCCCCGGGACAGGGGGCTAACACCATATATTTT.

The table lists this clone with a few counts. V is TRBV6-1 and J is TRBJ1-1; possibly TRBD1 for D (5 bases). The CDR3 runs 13 residues. The V end lost 1 base, the J end lost 4 bases, and 7 bases lay between the germline ends. Germline CDR1 MNHNS, CDR2 SASEGT. The CDR3, as DNA: TGTGCCAGCAGTGAAGGACAGCTCACTGAAGCTTTCTTT. It yields the protein CASSEGQLTEAFF.

The chain combines TRBV7-2 with TRBJ2-7; 7 bases are a match to TRBD1. CDR3 length: 13 amino acids. Germline CDR1 reads SGHTA; CDR2 reads FQGNSA. With V trimmed by 3 bases and J by 2 bases, 1 base remained unmatched. This CDR3 is CASSFGQAYEQYF. CDR3 sequence (DNA): TGTGCCAGCAGCTTTGGACAGGCCTACGAGCAGTACTTC.